Each of the 11 T cell receptor beta chains below was sequenced from the same sample in a study of T cells in Graves' hyperthyroidism and ophthalmopathy. TCR beta CDR3 regions were amplified from RNA transcripts. The TCR CDR3 was amplified in a first-round RT-PCR using the HTBI primer set. TCRdb passed the multiplex PCR reads through MiXCR, listing each CDR3 protein once. The sample records some 440,000 distinct CDR3 sequences, 15% to 19% being singletons. Sequenced material: blood. These receptor sequences come from a woman aged 18-29 years with Graves' hyperthyroidism.

This clonotype was seen at least ten times. The chain employs TRBV20-1 and TRBJ2-7; D tentatively fits TRBD1 or TRBD2 (5 bases each). The CDR3 totals 14 residues. Germline CDR1 and CDR2: DFQATT and SNEGSKA (reference sequence). The ends were cut back, 6 bases at V and 7 bases at J, with 22 bases in the middle. The CDR3 loop is CSATGARSTGEQYF. The CDR3 nucleotides are TGCAGTGCCACCGGGGCCAGATCTACGGGAGAGCAGTACTTC.

V usage is TRBV9 and J usage is TRBJ1-5; 7 bases map to TRBD1. The V gene end was trimmed by 4 bases and the J gene end by 0 bases; junction bases not matched to a gene: 7. Germline CDR1 reads SGDLS; CDR2 reads YYNGEE. The CDR3 has 16 residues. The CDR3 reads CASSRFGTDSNQPQHF. The DNA of the CDR3 is TGTGCCAGCAGCAGGTTCGGGACAGATAGCAATCAGCCCCAGCATTTT.

This clonotype was detected only a few times. V usage is TRBV5-1 and J usage is TRBJ1-2, with TRBD1 matching 7 bases. With V trimmed by 4 bases and J by 2 bases, 11 bases remained unmatched. There are 16 residues in the CDR3. The germline gives CDR1 SGHRS, CDR2 YFSETQ. For the CDR3, the DNA is TGCGCCAGCAGCCTCCTCGGACAGGAGATAAACTATGGCTACACCTTC. Its protein product is CASSLLGQEINYGYTF.

This clonotype was observed a few times. V is TRBV9 and J is TRBJ2-3; D may be TRBD2 (5 bases). Deletions cut 2 bases from V and 0 bases from J, with 10 bases between. Germline values: CDR1 SGDLS, CDR2 YYNGEE. The CDR3 totals 15 residues. The DNA for the CDR3 is TGTGCCAGCAGCGTGAGGGCCACTAGCACAGATACGCAGTATTTT. As protein: CASSVRATSTDTQYF.

V and J are TRBV5-1 and TRBJ2-2, with a tentative D call TRBD1 (6 bases). This CDR3 comprises 12 residues. The germline V and J ends were trimmed by 4 bases and 6 bases, with 7 bases remaining between them. Germline V gene sequence: CDR1 SGHRS, CDR2 YFSETQ. The CDR3 here is CASSRTAGELFF. The CDR3 DNA reads as TGCGCCAGCAGCCGGACAGCCGGGGAGCTGTTTTTT.

This clonotype was counted ten times or more. The chain uses TRBV20-1 and TRBJ2-7, with D possibly being TRBD1 (5 bases). The CDR3 sequence is 10 residues long. V dropped 4 bases and J dropped 10 bases, with 11 bases sitting between them. Germline V gene lookup returns CDR1 DFQATT and CDR2 SNEGSKA (reference sequence). The CDR3 here is CSANRQRQYF. For the CDR3, the DNA is TGCAGTGCTAACAGACAGCGACAGTACTTC.

There are a few counts of this clonotype. This chain links TRBV5-6 with TRBJ1-1; D is unclear. The CDR3 contains 13 residues. Germline lookup yields CDR1 SGHDT and CDR2 YYEEEE. Trimming stripped 0 bases from V and 2 bases from J, with 5 bases between. The CDR3 is CASSLGFNTEAFF. The CDR3 DNA sequence: TGTGCCAGCAGCTTGGGTTTTAACACTGAAGCTTTCTTT. The variable domain in full, completed from reference TRBV5-6 and TRBJ1-1, reads DAGVTQSPTHLIKTRGQQVTLRCSPKSGHDTVSWYQQALGQGPQFIFQYYEEEERQRGNFPDRFSGHQFPNYSSELNVNALLLGDSALYLCASSLGFNTEAFFGQGTRLTVV.

The chain carries TRBV20-1 and TRBJ2-7, with D perhaps matching TRBD1 (6 bases). The germline gives CDR1 DFQATT, CDR2 SNEGSKA (reference sequence). V was trimmed by 3 bases and J by 4 bases, leaving 19 bases between them. CDR3 length: 15 residues. Written as DNA, the CDR3 is TGCAGTGCTAGGGAAGAGGGAACAGGGAGATACGAGCAGTACTTC. As protein: CSAREEGTGRYEQYF.

This clonotype was observed many times. This rearrangement joins TRBV3-1 to TRBJ2-5, with 12 bases aligning to TRBD2. Germline V CDR1 and CDR2: LGHDT, YNNKEL (reference sequence). After removal of 4 bases from V and 5 bases from J, the junction contained 8 bases not matched to a gene. This CDR3 comprises 16 residues. CDR3 coding DNA: TGTGCCAGCAGCCCCCGCGGACTAGCGGGATGGGAGACCCAGTACTTC. Amino acids: CASSPRGLAGWETQYF.

This clonotype showed up many times. This chain joins TRBV5-1 and TRBJ1-1; 7 bases are a match to TRBD1. This CDR3 is 14 amino acids long. The germline V gene has CDR1 SGHRS and CDR2 YFSETQ. Trimming took 2 bases from V and 3 from J; bases not matched to a gene: 4. The CDR3 DNA is TGCGCCAGCAGCTTACGGGACAGCCACACTGAAGCTTTCTTT. It translates to CASSLRDSHTEAFF.

This clonotype showed up many times. This chain connects TRBV7-3 to TRBJ1-5, with 7 bases aligning to TRBD1. Germline lookup yields CDR1 SGHTA and CDR2 FQGTGA. The V and J ends lost 5 bases and 7 bases, in that order; junction bases with no gene match: 20. The CDR3 runs 18 residues. The CDR3: CASSNRVPRQGEVQPQHF. For the CDR3, the DNA is TGTGCCAGCAGCAATCGAGTCCCCAGACAGGGCGAGGTGCAGCCCCAGCATTTT.